This is a list of T cell receptor beta chains from one sample in a study of blood T cell repertoires in COVID-19. TCRdb's copy holds only in-frame clones and misses some; the assay was immunoSEQ multiplex PCR. The data show about 96,000 clones, about 87% seen once. Source material: peripheral blood. The receptors stem from a human donor with COVID-19, enrolled during active disease. The donor label of this sample is uncertain. The CDR3 runs from the conserved cysteine through the conserved F or W. D genes are given only for firm matches. Size values are once, few and many counts, or a class for expanded clones, and some rows have none.

cdr3_aa: CASSLAQGRGAYGYTF
cdr3_nt: TGTGCCAGCAGTTTAGCCCAGGGGCGGGGGGCTTATGGCTACACCTTC
d_call: .
v_call: TRBV27
clone_size: .
j_call: TRBJ1-2

cdr3_aa: CASRRGQGPEAFF
cdr3_nt: TGTGCCAGCAGACGAGGACAGGGACCTGAAGCTTTCTTT
d_call: TRBD1
v_call: TRBV5-6
clone_size: .
j_call: TRBJ1-1

cdr3_aa: CASSLAANEKLFF
cdr3_nt: TGTGCCAGCAGTTTGGCAGCTAATGAAAAACTGTTTTTT
d_call: .
v_call: TRBV12-3/TRBV12-4
clone_size: .
j_call: TRBJ1-4

cdr3_aa: CASSLAAGEIAEAFF
cdr3_nt: TGCGCCAGCAGCTTGGCGGCAGGGGAGATCGCTGAAGCTTTCTTT
d_call: .
v_call: TRBV5-1
clone_size: few
j_call: TRBJ1-1

cdr3_aa: CASSQGSLTGELFF
cdr3_nt: TGTGCCAGCAGCCAGGGCTCCTTGACCGGGGAGCTGTTTTTT
d_call: .
v_call: TRBV4-2
clone_size: .
j_call: TRBJ2-2

cdr3_aa: CASSILGQTNYGYTF
cdr3_nt: TGTGCCAGTAGTATTCTGGGACAGACTAACTATGGCTACACCTTC
d_call: TRBD1
v_call: TRBV19
clone_size: .
j_call: TRBJ1-2

cdr3_aa: CASSPPRGSSHTEAFF
cdr3_nt: TGTGCCAGCAGCCCCCCCCGAGGCAGCAGCCACACTGAAGCTTTCTTT
d_call: .
v_call: TRBV9
clone_size: .
j_call: TRBJ1-1

cdr3_aa: CASSARGGELFF
cdr3_nt: TGTGCCAGTAGCGCCCGCGGGGGGGAGCTGTTTTTT
d_call: .
v_call: TRBV19
clone_size: .
j_call: TRBJ2-2

cdr3_aa: CASSLDGQGEGYTF
cdr3_nt: TGCGCCAGCAGCTTGGATGGACAGGGTGAGGGCTACACCTTC
d_call: TRBD1
v_call: TRBV5-1
clone_size: .
j_call: TRBJ1-2

cdr3_aa: CASTRQGRNSPLHF
cdr3_nt: TGTGCCAGTACGCGACAGGGGAGGAATTCACCCCTCCACTTT
d_call: TRBD1
v_call: TRBV19
clone_size: .
j_call: TRBJ1-6

cdr3_aa: CASSPAAGGIGFF
cdr3_nt: TGTGCCAGCTCACCCGCGGCTGGGGGGATTGGTTTCTTT
d_call: .
v_call: TRBV18
clone_size: .
j_call: TRBJ1-1

cdr3_aa: CASSPGASDEQYF
cdr3_nt: TGTGCCAGCAGTCCTGGAGCTAGCGACGAGCAGTACTTC
d_call: .
v_call: TRBV12-3/TRBV12-4
clone_size: .
j_call: TRBJ2-7

cdr3_aa: CASSRPTVPEMGYTF
cdr3_nt: TGTGCCAGCAGCAGGCCCACAGTGCCCGAGATGGGCTACACCTTC
d_call: .
v_call: TRBV21-1
clone_size: .
j_call: TRBJ1-2

cdr3_aa: CASSLGVGTGAGELFF
cdr3_nt: TGTGCCAGCAGCTTAGGGGTAGGGACAGGGGCCGGGGAGCTGTTTTTT
d_call: TRBD1
v_call: TRBV28
clone_size: .
j_call: TRBJ2-2

cdr3_aa: CARGQGPNEKLFF
cdr3_nt: TGTGCCAGAGGACAGGGCCCTAATGAAAAACTGTTTTTT
d_call: TRBD1
v_call: TRBV2
clone_size: .
j_call: TRBJ1-4

cdr3_aa: CASSPRDNEKLFF
cdr3_nt: TGTGCCAGCAGTCCCAGGGATAATGAAAAACTGTTTTTT
d_call: .
v_call: TRBV6-5
clone_size: .
j_call: TRBJ1-4

cdr3_aa: CASSEIRRGYTF
cdr3_nt: TGTGCCAGCAGTGAAATCCGGCGGGGCTACACCTTC
d_call: .
v_call: TRBV6-1
clone_size: .
j_call: TRBJ1-2

cdr3_aa: CASSTPRTGAEKLFF
cdr3_nt: TGTGCCAGTAGTACCCCCCGGACAGGGGCAGAAAAACTGTTTTTT
d_call: TRBD1
v_call: TRBV19
clone_size: .
j_call: TRBJ1-4

cdr3_aa: CASSPPLEGDYEQYF
cdr3_nt: TGTGCCAGCAGTCCACCCCTCGAGGGAGATTACGAGCAGTACTTC
d_call: .
v_call: TRBV6-6
clone_size: .
j_call: TRBJ2-7

cdr3_aa: CASSSTGAGNTIYF
cdr3_nt: TGCGCCAGCAGCTCGACAGGAGCTGGAAACACCATATATTTT
d_call: .
v_call: TRBV5-1
clone_size: .
j_call: TRBJ1-3

cdr3_aa: CASSLDRGRTGYNGYTF
cdr3_nt: TGTGCCAGCAGCTTAGATAGAGGGCGGACAGGGTATAATGGCTACACCTTC
d_call: TRBD1
v_call: TRBV11-2
clone_size: .
j_call: TRBJ1-2

cdr3_aa: CASSDRAPDDSEQYF
cdr3_nt: TGTGCCAGCAGTGACAGGGCCCCCGACGATTCCGAGCAGTACTTC
d_call: .
v_call: TRBV6-1
clone_size: .
j_call: TRBJ2-7

cdr3_aa: CASSLAPSADYGYTF
cdr3_nt: TGCGCCAGCAGCTTGGCGCCCTCTGCGGACTATGGCTACACCTTC
d_call: .
v_call: TRBV5-1
clone_size: .
j_call: TRBJ1-2

cdr3_aa: CASSSVTDYGYTF
cdr3_nt: TGCGCCAGCAGCTCGGTTACTGACTATGGCTACACCTTC
d_call: .
v_call: TRBV5-1
clone_size: .
j_call: TRBJ1-2

cdr3_aa: CASSQTSGSTDTQYF
cdr3_nt: TGTGCCAGCAGCCAAACTAGCGGAAGCACAGATACGCAGTATTTT
d_call: TRBD2
v_call: TRBV3-1/TRBV3-2
clone_size: .
j_call: TRBJ2-3

cdr3_aa: CASSPNPASALREQFF
cdr3_nt: TGTGCCAGCAGCCCAAACCCGGCTAGCGCCCTGAGGGAGCAGTTCTTC
d_call: .
v_call: TRBV11-3
clone_size: .
j_call: TRBJ2-1

cdr3_aa: CASSSPLQETQYF
cdr3_nt: TGTGCCAGCAGTTCCCCCCTCCAAGAGACCCAGTACTTC
d_call: .
v_call: TRBV27
clone_size: .
j_call: TRBJ2-5

cdr3_aa: CASSPQSSGVGAKNIQYF
cdr3_nt: TGTGCCAGCTCACCACAATCGTCAGGGGTGGGGGCCAAAAACATTCAGTACTTC
d_call: .
v_call: TRBV18
clone_size: .
j_call: TRBJ2-4

cdr3_aa: CASSPPLGAAYEQYF
cdr3_nt: TGCGCCAGCAGCCCTCCCTTGGGGGCAGCCTACGAGCAGTACTTC
d_call: .
v_call: TRBV5-1
clone_size: .
j_call: TRBJ2-7

cdr3_aa: CASIGQGASYEQYF
cdr3_nt: TGTGCCAGTATAGGACAGGGGGCATCCTACGAGCAGTACTTC
d_call: TRBD1
v_call: TRBV6-5
clone_size: .
j_call: TRBJ2-7

cdr3_aa: CASSERNTEAFF
cdr3_nt: TGTGCCAGCAGTGAACGGAACACTGAAGCTTTCTTT
d_call: .
v_call: TRBV6-1
clone_size: .
j_call: TRBJ1-1

cdr3_aa: CASSENSPLHF
cdr3_nt: TGTGCCAGCAGCGAGAATTCACCCCTCCACTTT
d_call: .
v_call: TRBV2
clone_size: .
j_call: TRBJ1-6

cdr3_aa: CASSERQGRDEKLFF
cdr3_nt: TGTGCCAGCAGCGAGAGACAGGGGAGGGATGAAAAACTGTTTTTT
d_call: TRBD1
v_call: TRBV6-5
clone_size: .
j_call: TRBJ1-4

cdr3_aa: CASSLKDRGTEAFF
cdr3_nt: TGTGCCAGCAGTCTGAAGGACAGGGGTACTGAAGCTTTCTTT
d_call: TRBD1
v_call: TRBV9
clone_size: .
j_call: TRBJ1-1

cdr3_aa: CASSADRGGNEQFF
cdr3_nt: TGTGCCAGCAGCGCGGACAGGGGTGGGAATGAGCAGTTCTTC
d_call: TRBD1
v_call: TRBV7-8
clone_size: once
j_call: TRBJ2-1

cdr3_aa: CANKPGQLKPSEKLFF
cdr3_nt: TGTGCCAACAAACCGGGACAGCTAAAGCCTAGCGAAAAACTGTTTTTT
d_call: TRBD1
v_call: TRBV27
clone_size: .
j_call: TRBJ1-4

cdr3_aa: CASSQVGRNTEAFF
cdr3_nt: TGTGCCAGCAGCCAAGTGGGGAGGAACACTGAAGCTTTCTTT
d_call: .
v_call: TRBV3-1/TRBV3-2
clone_size: once
j_call: TRBJ1-1

cdr3_aa: CASSFSRGEAFF
cdr3_nt: TGTGCCAGCAGTTTTAGTAGAGGTGAAGCTTTCTTT
d_call: .
v_call: TRBV12-3/TRBV12-4
clone_size: once
j_call: TRBJ1-1

cdr3_aa: CATSSRGDRDSNQPQHF
cdr3_nt: TGTGCCACCAGCAGCAGAGGGGACAGGGATAGCAATCAGCCCCAGCATTTT
d_call: TRBD1
v_call: TRBV15
clone_size: few
j_call: TRBJ1-5

cdr3_aa: CASSLGTGRGSGANVLTF
cdr3_nt: TGCGCCAGCAGCTTGGGGACGGGGCGGGGTTCTGGGGCCAACGTCCTGACTTTC
d_call: .
v_call: TRBV5-1
clone_size: .
j_call: TRBJ2-6

cdr3_aa: CASSRQGEETQYF
cdr3_nt: TGTGCCAGCAGCCGACAGGGGGAAGAGACCCAGTACTTC
d_call: TRBD1
v_call: TRBV7-3
clone_size: .
j_call: TRBJ2-5

cdr3_aa: CASSSAPTNYEQYF
cdr3_nt: TGTGCCAGCAGCTCCGCCCCGACTAACTACGAGCAGTACTTC
d_call: .
v_call: TRBV5-4
clone_size: once
j_call: TRBJ2-7

cdr3_aa: CAISGGLLNTGELFF
cdr3_nt: TGTGCCATCAGTGGGGGACTTCTGAACACCGGGGAGCTGTTTTTT
d_call: .
v_call: TRBV10-3
clone_size: .
j_call: TRBJ2-2

cdr3_aa: CASSLIGTAGASEAFF
cdr3_nt: TGTGCCAGCAGCTTAATTGGGACGGCGGGGGCGTCGGAAGCTTTCTTT
d_call: .
v_call: TRBV11-1
clone_size: .
j_call: TRBJ1-1

cdr3_aa: CASSVVAGDSPLHF
cdr3_nt: TGTGCCAGCAGCGTAGTGGCAGGGGATTCACCCCTCCACTTT
d_call: .
v_call: TRBV9
clone_size: .
j_call: TRBJ1-6

cdr3_aa: CASSDRRGQADTQYF
cdr3_nt: TGTGCCAGCAGTGACCGGAGGGGGCAGGCAGATACGCAGTATTTT
d_call: .
v_call: TRBV25-1
clone_size: .
j_call: TRBJ2-3

cdr3_aa: CASSVERGTAYNEQFF
cdr3_nt: TGTGCCAGCAGCGTAGAAAGGGGAACTGCCTACAATGAGCAGTTCTTC
d_call: .
v_call: TRBV9
clone_size: .
j_call: TRBJ2-1

cdr3_aa: CSARREEAFF
cdr3_nt: TGCAGTGCTAGACGGGAAGAAGCTTTCTTT
d_call: .
v_call: TRBV20-1
clone_size: .
j_call: TRBJ1-1

cdr3_aa: CASSVFSGETISGNTIYF
cdr3_nt: TGTGCCAGCAGCGTATTCTCCGGGGAGACTATCTCTGGAAACACCATATATTTT
d_call: .
v_call: TRBV9
clone_size: .
j_call: TRBJ1-3

cdr3_aa: CASSRGDNYGYTF
cdr3_nt: TGTGCCAGCAGCCGCGGGGACAACTATGGCTACACCTTC
d_call: .
v_call: TRBV12-3/TRBV12-4
clone_size: .
j_call: TRBJ1-2

cdr3_aa: CASSQEGRARTFF
cdr3_nt: TGTGCCAGCAGCCAAGAAGGCAGGGCAAGAACTTTCTTT
d_call: .
v_call: TRBV3-1/TRBV3-2
clone_size: .
j_call: TRBJ1-1

cdr3_aa: CASSLGSIRNTIYF
cdr3_nt: TGTGCCAGCAGCTTAGGATCCATCCGGAACACCATATATTTT
d_call: .
v_call: TRBV13
clone_size: .
j_call: TRBJ1-3

cdr3_aa: CASSDPRGGGSYEQYF
cdr3_nt: TGTGCCAGCAGTGATCCCCGCGGGGGGGGATCCTACGAGCAGTACTTC
d_call: TRBD2
v_call: TRBV28
clone_size: .
j_call: TRBJ2-7

cdr3_aa: CSASKGGSLTYEQYF
cdr3_nt: TGCAGTGCTAGTAAAGGCGGCAGCCTAACCTACGAGCAGTACTTC
d_call: .
v_call: TRBV20-1
clone_size: few
j_call: TRBJ2-7

cdr3_aa: CASPETGFTGELFF
cdr3_nt: TGTGCCAGCCCTGAGACAGGGTTCACCGGGGAGCTGTTTTTT
d_call: .
v_call: TRBV21-1
clone_size: once
j_call: TRBJ2-2

cdr3_aa: CASLEAQSTDTQYF
cdr3_nt: TGTGCCAGCCTCGAAGCCCAAAGCACAGATACGCAGTATTTT
d_call: .
v_call: TRBV2
clone_size: .
j_call: TRBJ2-3

cdr3_aa: CASSTPGLANDEQYF
cdr3_nt: TGCGCCAGCAGCACACCGGGACTAGCGAACGACGAGCAGTACTTC
d_call: TRBD2
v_call: TRBV4-1
clone_size: .
j_call: TRBJ2-7

cdr3_aa: CASSLNGQIQETQYF
cdr3_nt: TGTGCCAGCAGCTTAAATGGACAGATACAAGAGACCCAGTACTTC
d_call: .
v_call: TRBV7-3
clone_size: .
j_call: TRBJ2-5

cdr3_aa: CASSDIGASGQETQYF
cdr3_nt: TGTGCCAGCAGCGACATCGGCGCTAGCGGCCAAGAGACCCAGTACTTC
d_call: TRBD2
v_call: TRBV7-7
clone_size: .
j_call: TRBJ2-5

cdr3_aa: CASSLAGTAAYEQYF
cdr3_nt: TGTGCCAGCAGTTTAGCTGGGACAGCCGCCTACGAGCAGTACTTC
d_call: TRBD1
v_call: TRBV27
clone_size: .
j_call: TRBJ2-7